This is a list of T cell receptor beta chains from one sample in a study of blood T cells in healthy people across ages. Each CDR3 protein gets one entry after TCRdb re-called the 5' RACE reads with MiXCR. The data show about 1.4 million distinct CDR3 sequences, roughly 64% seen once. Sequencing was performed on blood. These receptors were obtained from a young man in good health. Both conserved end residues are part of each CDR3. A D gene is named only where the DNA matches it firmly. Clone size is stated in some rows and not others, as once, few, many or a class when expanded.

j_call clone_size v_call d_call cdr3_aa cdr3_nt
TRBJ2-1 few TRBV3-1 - CASSQWSNNEQFF TGTGCCAGCAGCCAATGGTCGAACAATGAGCAGTTCTTC
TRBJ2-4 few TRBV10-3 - CAISDDSTASKNIQYF TGTGCCATCAGTGACGACAGTACCGCTTCCAAAAACATTCAGTACTTC
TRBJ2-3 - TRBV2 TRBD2 CASSGPSGRTTDTQYF TGTGCCAGCAGTGGTCCTAGCGGAAGGACCACAGATACGCAGTATTTT
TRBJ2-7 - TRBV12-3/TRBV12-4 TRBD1 CASSLSATGFGQGKDEQYF TGTGCCAGCAGTCTTAGCGCTACCGGTTTTGGACAGGGAAAGGACGAGCAGTACTTC
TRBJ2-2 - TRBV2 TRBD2 CASWDLAGGPGGELFF TGTGCCTCATGGGACCTAGCGGGAGGGCCTGGCGGGGAGCTGTTTTTT
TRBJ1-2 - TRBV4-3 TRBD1 CASSQDPDRGGYTF TGCGCCAGCAGCCAAGACCCGGACAGGGGTGGCTACACCTTC
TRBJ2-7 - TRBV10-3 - CAISEGPSGDYSSYEQYF TGTGCCATCAGTGAGGGTCCCTCCGGGGATTACAGCTCCTACGAGCAGTACTTC
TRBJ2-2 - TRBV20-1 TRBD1 CSARDRQGTSGELFF TGCAGTGCTAGAGACCGACAGGGGACCTCCGGGGAGCTGTTTTTT
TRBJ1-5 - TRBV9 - CASSVPRGFNQPQHF TGTGCCAGCAGCGTACCTAGGGGTTTTAATCAGCCCCAGCATTTT
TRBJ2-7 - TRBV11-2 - CASRFVEQYF TGTGCCAGCAGATTCGTCGAGCAGTACTTC
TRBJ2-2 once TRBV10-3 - CAIITATGELFF TGTGCCATCATTACTGCCACCGGGGAGCTGTTTTTT
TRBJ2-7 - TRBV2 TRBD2 CASSEPSSGTYEQYF TGTGCCAGCAGTGAGCCGTCTAGCGGGACCTACGAGCAGTACTTC
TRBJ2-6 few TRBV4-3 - CASSQEAFSGANVLTF TGCGCCAGCAGCCAAGAGGCGTTCTCTGGGGCCAACGTCCTGACTTTC
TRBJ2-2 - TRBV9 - CASSVLYWTEDTGELFF TGTGCCAGCAGCGTTCTATATTGGACGGAGGACACCGGGGAGCTGTTTTTT
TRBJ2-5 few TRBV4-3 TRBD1 CASSQERGTGSPHQETQYF TGCGCCAGCAGCCAAGAAAGGGGGACAGGGAGTCCCCACCAAGAGACCCAGTACTTC
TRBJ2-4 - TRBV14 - CASSPLEGLAKNIQYF TGTGCCAGCTCGCCTTTAGAGGGCCTAGCCAAAAACATTCAGTACTTC
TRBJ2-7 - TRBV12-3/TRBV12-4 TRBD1 CASSSRTGVVNEQYF TGTGCCAGCAGTTCCAGGACAGGGGTTGTGAACGAGCAGTACTTC
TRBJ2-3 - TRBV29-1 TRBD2 CSVTAGGSGTDTQYF TGCAGCGTTACAGCGGGAGGTTCGGGCACAGATACGCAGTATTTT
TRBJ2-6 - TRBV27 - CASRAHSGANVLTF TGTGCCAGCAGAGCGCATTCTGGGGCCAACGTCCTGACTTTC
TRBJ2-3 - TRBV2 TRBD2 CASDGLAGGSRTDTQYF TGTGCCAGCGATGGACTAGCGGGGGGCTCCCGCACAGATACGCAGTATTTT
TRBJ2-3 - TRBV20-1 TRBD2 CSDRVLKPAGVTDTQYF TGCAGTGATAGAGTATTGAAGCCAGCGGGGGTCACAGATACGCAGTATTTT
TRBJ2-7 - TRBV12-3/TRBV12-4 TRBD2 CASSVALAVVEQYF TGTGCCAGCAGTGTGGCACTAGCGGTGGTCGAGCAGTACTTC
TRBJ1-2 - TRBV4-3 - CASSQDYGAISYGYTF TGCGCCAGCAGCCAAGACTACGGGGCTATATCGTATGGCTACACCTTC
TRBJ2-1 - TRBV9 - CASSPKPSSYNEQFF TGTGCCAGCAGCCCCAAGCCCAGCTCCTACAATGAGCAGTTCTTC
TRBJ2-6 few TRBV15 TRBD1 CPETGGRLGANVLTF TGTCCCGAGACAGGGGGCCGACTAGGGGCCAACGTCCTGACTTTC
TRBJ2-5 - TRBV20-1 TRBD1 CSASSTGMETQYF TGCAGTGCTAGTTCGACAGGGATGGAGACCCAGTACTTC
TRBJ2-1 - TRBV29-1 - CSKRTGCNEQFF TGCAGCAAAAGGACGGGCTGCAATGAGCAGTTCTTC
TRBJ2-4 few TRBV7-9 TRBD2 CASSYGSSGRLRYF TGTGCCAGCAGCTATGGGTCTAGCGGGAGATTACGGTACTTC
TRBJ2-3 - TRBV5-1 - CASSRGQAEDTQYF TGCGCCAGCAGCCGCGGCCAGGCGGAAGATACGCAGTATTTT
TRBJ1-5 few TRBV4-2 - CASSQDEYAGEQPQHF TGTGCCAGCAGCCAAGACGAGTATGCAGGGGAGCAGCCCCAGCATTTT
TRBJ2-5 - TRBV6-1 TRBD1 CASSRDSRETQYF TGTGCCAGCAGTCGGGACAGTCGAGAGACCCAGTACTTC
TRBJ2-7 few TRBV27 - CASSALRTLSSYEQYF TGTGCCAGCAGTGCCCTTAGGACACTCAGCTCCTACGAGCAGTACTTC
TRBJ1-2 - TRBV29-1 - CSVEMGPGYTF TGCAGCGTTGAAATGGGGCCTGGCTACACCTTC
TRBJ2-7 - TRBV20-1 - CSARDEVWGDLLRYEQYF TGCAGTGCTAGAGATGAGGTATGGGGAGATCTCCTTAGGTACGAGCAGTACTTC
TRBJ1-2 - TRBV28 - CASIPGGDNYGYTF TGTGCCAGCATCCCCGGTGGGGACAACTATGGCTACACCTTC
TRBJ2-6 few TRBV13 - CASSLRPGANVLTF TGTGCCAGCAGCCTAAGACCTGGGGCCAACGTCCTGACTTTC
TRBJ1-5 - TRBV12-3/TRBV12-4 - CASSPVPVQPQHF TGTGCCAGCAGTCCGGTCCCAGTTCAGCCCCAGCATTTT
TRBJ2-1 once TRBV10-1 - CASSQQVQETQFF TGCGCCAGCAGTCAACAGGTCCAAGAGACCCAGTTCTTC
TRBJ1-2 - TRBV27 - CATAGDSCGYTF TGTGCCACCGCAGGGGATTCGTGCGGCTACACCTTC
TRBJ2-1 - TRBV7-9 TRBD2 CASSYLDFAGVGEQFF TGTGCCAGCAGCTATCTGGACTTCGCGGGAGTTGGTGAGCAGTTCTTC
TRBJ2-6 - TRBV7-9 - CASNPGASSGANVLTF TGTGCCAGCAACCCGGGGGCAAGCTCTGGGGCCAACGTCCTGACTTTC
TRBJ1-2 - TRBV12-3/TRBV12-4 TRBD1 CASTFGQDYGYTF TGTGCCAGCACTTTTGGACAGGACTATGGCTACACCTTC
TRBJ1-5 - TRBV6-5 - CASSYNGPPSDQPQHF TGTGCCAGCAGTTATAATGGACCTCCATCGGATCAGCCCCAGCATTTT
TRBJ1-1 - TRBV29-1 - CSFTPGNTEAFF TGCAGCTTCACGCCGGGGAACACTGAGGCTTTCTTT
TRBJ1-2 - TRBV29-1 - CSVGPRAAHYGYTF TGCAGCGTTGGGCCACGGGCAGCCCACTATGGCTACACCTTC
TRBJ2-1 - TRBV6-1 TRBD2 CASSEFGRSPYNEQFF TGTGCCAGCAGTGAGTTCGGGAGGAGCCCCTACAATGAGCAGTTCTTC
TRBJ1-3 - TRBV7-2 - CASKTGPGNTIYF TGCGCCAGCAAAACAGGGCCTGGAAACACCATATATTTT
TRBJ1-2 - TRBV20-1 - CSAERQGYTF TGCAGTGCTGAAAGACAAGGGTACACCTTC
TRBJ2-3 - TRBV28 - CASSLTRQSPETQYF TGTGCCAGCAGTTTGACACGTCAGTCACCAGAGACGCAGTATTTT
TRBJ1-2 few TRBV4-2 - CASSQGATYGYTF TGTGCCAGCAGCCAAGGAGCCACCTATGGCTACACCTTC
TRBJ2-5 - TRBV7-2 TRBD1 CASSSRTGGMYEQYF TGTGCCAGCAGCTCAAGGACAGGGGGCATGTATGAGCAGTACTTC
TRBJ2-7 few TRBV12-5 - CASGLGAGMIYEQYF TGTGCTAGTGGTTTGGGTGCGGGGATGATCTACGAGCAGTACTTC